Shown below are 21 T cell receptor beta chains from a single sample sequenced in a study of cytomegalovirus exposure and HLA in healthy donors. 13 Jbeta primers and 60 Vbeta primers were used for the PCR. TCRdb's table, derived via immunoSEQ multiplex PCR, lists solely in-frame clones and lacks some. This repertoire shows about 200,000 clones, 80% to 85% found once; its top ten account for around 0.99%. Sequences were obtained from PBMCs. Source of these receptors: a woman in her forties in good health and CMV-seronegative.

This chain uses TRBV15 with TRBJ2-5; 8 bases are a match to TRBD2. The CDR3 contains 14 residues. Per germline, CDR1 LNHNV and CDR2 YYDKDF (reference sequence). V gave up 0 bases and J gave up 5 bases; unmatched junction bases: 2. CDR3 in amino acids: CATSRDIAGETQYF. The CDR3 DNA sequence: TGTGCCACCAGCAGAGATATAGCGGGGGAGACCCAGTACTTC.

This clone has a single count. The rearrangement uses TRBV29-1 and TRBJ1-1, with a possible D match to TRBD1 (5 bases). V was cut by 4 bases and J by 2 bases, with 11 bases left in between. Germline CDR1 and CDR2: SQVTM and ANQGSEA. The CDR3 has 13 residues. CDR3: CSVGRQPNTEAFF. CDR3 DNA: TGCAGCGTTGGTCGACAGCCAAACACTGAAGCTTTCTTT. Looking up the rest from reference TRBV29-1 and TRBJ1-1 gives the full variable domain: SAVISQKPSRDICQRGTSLTIQCQVDSQVTMMFWYRQQPGQSLTLIATANQGSEATYESGFVIDKFPISRPNLTFSTLTVSNMSPEDSSIYLCSVGRQPNTEAFFGQGTRLTVV.

The V gene is TRBV9, the J gene TRBJ1-5; D not certain. The CDR3 is made up of 13 amino acids. V lost 0 bases, J lost 3 bases, and 4 bases lay in between. The germline CDR1 and CDR2 sequences are SGDLS and YYNGEE. CDR3 DNA: TGTGCCAGCAGCGTAGAGCCCAATCAGCCCCAGCATTTT. Its translation is CASSVEPNQPQHF.

This chain uses TRBV30 with TRBJ1-4; D remains ambiguous. V lost 3 bases to trimming and J lost 6 bases, with 11 bases between them. Germline loops: CDR1 GTSNPN, CDR2 SVGIG (reference sequence). This CDR3 is 13 amino acids long. For the CDR3, the DNA is TGTGCCTGGAGCGGGAAGGGCCATGAAAAACTGTTTTTT. The encoded protein is CAWSGKGHEKLFF. Variable domain in full (rest from reference TRBV30 and TRBJ1-4): SQTIHQWPATLVQPVGSPLSLECTVEGTSNPNLYWYRQAAGRGLQLLFYSVGIGQISSEVPQNLSASRPQDRQFILSSKKLLLSDSGFYLCAWSGKGHEKLFFGSGTQLSVL.

The CDR3: CASSLEVGQGQETQYF. The CDR3 DNA follows: TGTGCCAGCAGCTTAGAGGTTGGTCAGGGGCAAGAGACCCAGTACTTC. V and J are TRBV7-2 and TRBJ2-5; the D gene is possibly TRBD1 (6 bases). With 1 base removed from V and 2 bases from J, the gap between germline ends came to 14 bases. Germline CDR1 reads SGHTA; CDR2 reads FQGNSA. This CDR3 contains 16 residues. Full variable domain (rest looked up from reference TRBV7-2 and TRBJ2-5): GAGVSQSPSNKVTEKGKDVELRCDPISGHTALYWYRQSLGQGLEFLIYFQGNSAPDKSGLPSDRFSAERTGGSVSTLTIQRTQQEDSAVYLCASSLEVGQGQETQYFGPGTRLLVL.

The J gene is TRBJ1-2, the V gene TRBV25-1; D remains unclear. The CDR3 consists of 17 residues. Germline CDR1 MGHDK, CDR2 SYGVNS. The V end was cut by 1 base, the J end by 4 bases, with 19 bases between. In DNA, the CDR3 is TGTGCCAGCAGTGAATTCCCCGGCCGGGGAGACGCCTATGGCTACACCTTC. As protein: CASSEFPGRGDAYGYTF.

V is TRBV27 and J is TRBJ2-3; a possible D gene is TRBD2 (5 bases). Germline lookup yields CDR1 MNHEY and CDR2 SMNVEV (reference sequence). Trimming cost V 5 bases and J 5 bases, with 17 bases left between them. The CDR3 contains 15 residues. CDR3 sequence: CASSLWARRIDTQYF. CDR3 in DNA: TGTGCCAGCAGTCTCTGGGCCCGGAGGATAGATACGCAGTATTTT.

J is TRBJ1-2 and V is TRBV6-6, with 11 bases fitting TRBD1. V trimming: 2 bases; J trimming: 6 bases; junction bases outside the gene matches: 8. The germline gives CDR1 MNHNY, CDR2 SVGAGI (reference sequence). This CDR3 comprises 16 residues. The CDR3 DNA is TGTGCCAGCAGTTACGGGGACAGGGGGACTGCGGATGGCTACACCTTC. Translated, it gives CASSYGDRGTADGYTF.

V and J are TRBV27 and TRBJ2-1, with 10 bases that match TRBD2. Losses at the gene ends were 2 bases for V and 10 bases for J; bases not matched to a gene: 8. The CDR3 consists of 15 residues. From germline, CDR1 is MNHEY and CDR2 SMNVEV (reference sequence). The CDR3 loop reads CASSLIAGGFLEQFF. As DNA, the CDR3 is TGTGCCAGCAGTTTAATAGCGGGAGGATTCCTGGAGCAGTTCTTC.

The chain links TRBV5-6 to TRBJ2-7, with a possible D match to TRBD1 (6 bases). Germline CDR1 SGHDT, CDR2 YYEEEE. The V and J ends lost 3 bases and 3 bases respectively, with 7 bases between them. The CDR3 length is 12 residues. The CDR3 sequence: CASSWDIYEQYF. For the CDR3, the DNA is TGTGCCAGCAGCTGGGACATCTACGAGCAGTACTTC.

This clone was seen more than once but under ten times. DNA of the CDR3: TGTGCCAGCAGCTCGGTGGACAGGGGAACGCCGCAGTACTTC. This translates into CASSSVDRGTPQYF. The chain uses TRBV5-4 and TRBJ2-7, with 9 bases matching TRBD1. Germline CDR1 reads SGHNT; CDR2 reads YYREEE (reference sequence). V was pared by 3 bases and J by 9 bases, with 10 bases of the junction left unmatched. The CDR3 is 14 residues long.

The chain combines TRBV30 with TRBJ1-1, with TRBD1 matching over 7 bases. Germline trimming cut 0 bases from V and 5 bases from J; bases unmatched to any gene: 9. There are 15 residues in the CDR3. From germline, CDR1 is GTSNPN and CDR2 SVGIG (reference sequence). The chain's CDR3 is CAWSVKGATRTEAFF. In DNA, the CDR3 is TGTGCCTGGAGTGTAAAGGGGGCCACCCGGACTGAAGCTTTCTTT. Variable domain in full (rest from reference TRBV30 and TRBJ1-1): SQTIHQWPATLVQPVGSPLSLECTVEGTSNPNLYWYRQAAGRGLQLLFYSVGIGQISSEVPQNLSASRPQDRQFILSSKKLLLSDSGFYLCAWSVKGATRTEAFFGQGTRLTVV.

J is TRBJ2-3 and V is TRBV5-4, with TRBD2 identical over 12 bases. The CDR3 length is 17 residues. J was trimmed by 0 bases and V by 4 bases; bases with no gene match: 6. Germline V gene sequence: CDR1 SGHNT, CDR2 YYREEE (reference sequence). This CDR3 reads CASSVGLAGTSTDTQYF. As DNA, the CDR3 is TGTGCCAGCAGCGTGGGACTAGCGGGTACGAGCACAGATACGCAGTATTTT.

This clone was counted a few times. This chain joins TRBV4-3 and TRBJ1-2; D is unresolved. Germline CDR1 reads LGHNA; CDR2 reads YSLEER. V was clipped by 0 bases and J by 0 bases, with 8 bases between them. The CDR3 is 15 amino acids. The CDR3 sequence: CASSQDLHPNYGYTF. CDR3 DNA: TGCGCCAGCAGCCAAGACTTACACCCTAACTATGGCTACACCTTC.

The V gene is TRBV7-3, the J gene TRBJ2-5; 7 nucleotides agree with TRBD1. The CDR3 consists of 13 residues. Germline V CDR1 and CDR2: SGHTA, FQGTGA. The V and J ends lost 4 bases and 5 bases, in that order; junction bases with no gene match: 4. CDR3 amino acids: CASSSTGRETQYF. As DNA, the CDR3 is TGTGCCAGCAGCTCGACAGGGCGGGAGACCCAGTACTTC.

The rearrangement joins TRBV5-3 to TRBJ2-7; TRBD1 might be the D (6 bases). TRBV5-3 is an ORF, with its function uncertain. Trimming took off 5 bases at V and 4 bases at J, with 13 bases between the two ends. CDR3 length equals 13 residues. This CDR3 reads CARSYTGIYEQYV. The CDR3 DNA reads as TGTGCCAGAAGTTATACAGGGATTTACGAGCAGTACGTC.

The chain carries TRBV9 and TRBJ2-1, with 9 bases lining up with TRBD2. With 1 base clipped from V and 3 bases from J, the junction kept 5 bases outside the gene matches. Germline CDR1 SGDLS, CDR2 YYNGEE. The CDR3 extends over 16 amino acids. CDR3 DNA sequence: TGTGCCAGCAGCGTATTAGCGGGAGCGAGCTACAATGAGCAGTTCTTC. Translated: CASSVLAGASYNEQFF. Supplemented by reference TRBV9 and TRBJ2-1, the full variable domain reads DSGVTQTPKHLITATGQRVTLRCSPRSGDLSVYWYQQSLDQGLQFLIQYYNGEERAKGNILERFSAQQFPDLHSELNLSSLELGDSALYFCASSVLAGASYNEQFFGPGTRLTVL.

The V call is TRBV9, the J call TRBJ1-1; D is unclear. The V gene lost 3 bases and the J gene lost 3 bases, with 9 bases spanning the gap. The CDR3 contains 13 residues. CDR1 is SGDLS, CDR2 YYNGEE, per germline. The CDR3, as DNA: TGTGCCAGCAGCGGACACCCCGACACTGAAGCTTTCTTT. It yields the protein CASSGHPDTEAFF.

The chain is built from TRBV18 and TRBJ2-3; unclear D gene. The V end was cut by 6 bases, the J end by 1 base, with 14 bases between. Germline CDR1 and CDR2: KGHSH and LQKENI. CDR3 length equals 15 residues. CDR3 nucleotides: TGTGCCAGCTCGCTTAGCTCGCTCGGCACAGATACGCAGTATTTT. Translation: CASSLSSLGTDTQYF.

The V and J genes are TRBV12-1 and TRBJ2-1; the table gives TRBD2 as D, unverified against the DNA. TRBV12-1 is tagged as a pseudogene. There are 19 residues in the CDR3. The CDR3, as DNA: TGTGCCAGCAGCTACACAAATCTAAGGACTAGCGGGATACGAGATGAGCAGTTCTTC. This encodes CASSYTNLRTSGIRDEQFF.

This chain uses TRBV10-3 with TRBJ1-4; D ambiguous. From germline, CDR1 is ENHRY and CDR2 SYGVKD. The CDR3 loop spans 14 amino acids. The ends were cut back, 6 bases at V and 8 bases at J, with 16 bases in the middle. The CDR3 loop reads CAIRDETQAEKLFF. CDR3 nucleotide sequence: TGTGCCATCAGAGATGAGACCCAGGCGGAAAAACTGTTTTTT.